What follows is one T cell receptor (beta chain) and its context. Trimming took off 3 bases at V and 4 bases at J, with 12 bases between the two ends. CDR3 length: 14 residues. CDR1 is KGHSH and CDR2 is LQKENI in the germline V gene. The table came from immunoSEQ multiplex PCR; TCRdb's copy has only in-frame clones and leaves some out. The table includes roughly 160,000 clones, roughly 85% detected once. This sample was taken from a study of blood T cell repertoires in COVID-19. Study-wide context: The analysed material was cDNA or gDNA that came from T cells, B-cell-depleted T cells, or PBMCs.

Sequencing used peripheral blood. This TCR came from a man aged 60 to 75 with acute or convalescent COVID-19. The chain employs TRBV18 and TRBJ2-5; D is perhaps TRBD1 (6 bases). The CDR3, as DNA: TGTGCCAGCTCACCGGGGTCCAGGGGAGAGACCCAGTACTTC. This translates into CASSPGSRGETQYF.